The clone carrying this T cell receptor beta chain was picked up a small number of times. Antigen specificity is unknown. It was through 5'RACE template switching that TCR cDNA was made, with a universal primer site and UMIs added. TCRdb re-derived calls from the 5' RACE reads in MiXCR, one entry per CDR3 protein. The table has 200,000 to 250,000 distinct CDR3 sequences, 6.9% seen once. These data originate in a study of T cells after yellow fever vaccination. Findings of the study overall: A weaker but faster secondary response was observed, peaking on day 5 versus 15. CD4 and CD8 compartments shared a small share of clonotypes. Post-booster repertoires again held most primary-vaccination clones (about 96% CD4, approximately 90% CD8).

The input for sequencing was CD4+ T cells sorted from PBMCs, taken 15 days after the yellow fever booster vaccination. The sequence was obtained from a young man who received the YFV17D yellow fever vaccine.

CDR3 in amino acids: CATSDRPSGRQFF. In DNA, the CDR3 is TGTGCCACCAGTGATCGGCCTAGCGGTAGGCAGTTCTTC. V is TRBV24-1 and J is TRBJ2-1; 7 nucleotides match TRBD2. The trim removed 3 bases at V and 12 bases at J, leaving 7 bases unmatched. The CDR3 runs 13 residues. From germline, CDR1 is KGHDR and CDR2 SFDVKD.